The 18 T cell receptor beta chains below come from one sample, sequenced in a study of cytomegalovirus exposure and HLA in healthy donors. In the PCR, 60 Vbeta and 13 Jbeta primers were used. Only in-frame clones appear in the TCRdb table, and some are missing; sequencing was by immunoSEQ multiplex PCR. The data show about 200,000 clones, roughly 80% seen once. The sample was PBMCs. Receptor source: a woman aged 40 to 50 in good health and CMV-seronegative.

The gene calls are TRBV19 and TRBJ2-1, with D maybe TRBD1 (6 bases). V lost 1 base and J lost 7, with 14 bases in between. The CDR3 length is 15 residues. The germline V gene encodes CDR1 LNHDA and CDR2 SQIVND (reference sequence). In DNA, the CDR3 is TGTGCCAGTAGTATAGGTGACAGGAGCCCTAATGAGCAGTTCTTC. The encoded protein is CASSIGDRSPNEQFF.

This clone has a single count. This CDR3 is CAISEGRDRDYGYTF. CDR3 in DNA: TGTGCCATCAGTGAAGGAAGAGACAGGGACTATGGCTACACCTTC. The chain is built from TRBV10-3 and TRBJ1-2, with 7 nucleotides matching TRBD1. V trimming: 3 bases; J trimming: 3 bases; junction bases outside the gene matches: 7. Germline CDR1 is ENHRY and CDR2 is SYGVKD. This CDR3 spans 15 amino acids.

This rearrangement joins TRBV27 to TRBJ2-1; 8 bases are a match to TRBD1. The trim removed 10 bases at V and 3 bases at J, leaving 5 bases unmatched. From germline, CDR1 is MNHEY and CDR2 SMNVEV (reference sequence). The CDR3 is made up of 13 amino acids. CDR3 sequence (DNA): TGTGCCACCACAGGGGGGAACTACAATGAGCAGTTCTTC. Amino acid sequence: CATTGGNYNEQFF.

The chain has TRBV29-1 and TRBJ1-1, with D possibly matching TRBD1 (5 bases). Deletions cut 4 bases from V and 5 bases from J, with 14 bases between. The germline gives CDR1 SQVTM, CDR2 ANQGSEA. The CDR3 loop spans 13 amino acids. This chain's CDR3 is CSVALQGGTEAFF. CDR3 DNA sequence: TGCAGCGTTGCTCTTCAGGGTGGGACTGAAGCTTTCTTT.

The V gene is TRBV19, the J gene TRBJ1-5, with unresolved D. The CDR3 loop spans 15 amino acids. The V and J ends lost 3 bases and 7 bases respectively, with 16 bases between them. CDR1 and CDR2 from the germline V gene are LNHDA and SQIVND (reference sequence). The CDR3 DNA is TGTGCCAGTAGTATTCAATCGGGAGGTCGCCAGCCCCAGCATTTT. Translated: CASSIQSGGRQPQHF.

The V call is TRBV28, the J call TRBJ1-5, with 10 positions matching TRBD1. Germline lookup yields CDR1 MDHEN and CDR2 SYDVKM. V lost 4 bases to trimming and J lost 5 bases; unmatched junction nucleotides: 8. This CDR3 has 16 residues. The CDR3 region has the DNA TGTGCCAGCAGTTACCGACAGGGGGCGATTTATCAGCCCCAGCATTTT. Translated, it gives CASSYRQGAIYQPQHF.

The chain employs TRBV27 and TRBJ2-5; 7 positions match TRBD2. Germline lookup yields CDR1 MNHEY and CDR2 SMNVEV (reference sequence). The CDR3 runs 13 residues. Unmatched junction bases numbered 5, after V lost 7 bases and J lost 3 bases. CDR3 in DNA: TGTGCCAGCACCTCTCGGGGGGAAGAGACCCAGTACTTC. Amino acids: CASTSRGEETQYF.

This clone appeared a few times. The DNA for the CDR3 is TGTGCCAGCAGCCCACGGACAGCGATCAATCAGCCCCAGCATTTT. Encoded protein: CASSPRTAINQPQHF. This chain connects TRBV7-2 to TRBJ1-5, with D possibly being TRBD1 (6 bases). The V gene lost 5 bases and the J gene lost 3 bases, with 14 bases spanning the gap. The CDR3 has 15 amino acids. CDR1 is SGHTA, CDR2 FQGNSA, per germline.

The CDR3 nucleotides read TGTGCCATCAGTGATACAGGGGCGGACACTGAAGCTTTCTTT. Translation gives CAISDTGADTEAFF. This chain uses TRBV10-3 with TRBJ1-1; 7 bases line up with TRBD1. The CDR3 loop spans 14 amino acids. V lost 3 bases and J lost 3; bases outside the gene matches: 4. Germline V CDR1 and CDR2: ENHRY, SYGVKD.

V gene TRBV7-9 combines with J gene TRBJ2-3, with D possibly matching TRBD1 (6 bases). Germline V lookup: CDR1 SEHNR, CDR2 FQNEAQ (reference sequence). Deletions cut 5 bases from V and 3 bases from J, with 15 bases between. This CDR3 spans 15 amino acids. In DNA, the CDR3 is TGTGCCAGCAGCGGGACAATGGTGAGGACAGATACGCAGTATTTT. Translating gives CASSGTMVRTDTQYF.

The CDR3 loop reads CATGTNYNEQFF. The CDR3 bases are TGTGCCACAGGGACTAACTACAATGAGCAGTTCTTC. The chain links TRBV19 to TRBJ2-1; TRBD2 matches at 7 bases. From germline, CDR1 is LNHDA and CDR2 SQIVND (reference sequence). CDR3 length: 12 residues. The junction had 3 bases not matched to a gene; V was cut back by 10 bases and J by 3 bases.

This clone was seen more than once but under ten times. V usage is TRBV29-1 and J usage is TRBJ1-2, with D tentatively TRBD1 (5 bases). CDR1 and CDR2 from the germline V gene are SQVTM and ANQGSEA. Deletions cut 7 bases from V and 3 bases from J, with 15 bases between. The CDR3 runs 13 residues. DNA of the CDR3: TGCAGCGGGGGGGACTCCGGGGACTATGGCTACACCTTC. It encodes CSGGDSGDYGYTF.

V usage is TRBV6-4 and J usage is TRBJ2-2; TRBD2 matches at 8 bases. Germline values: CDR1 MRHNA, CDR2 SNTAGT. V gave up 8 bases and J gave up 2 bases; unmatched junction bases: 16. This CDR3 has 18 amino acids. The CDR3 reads CASLSGSNSGDNTGELFF. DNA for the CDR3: TGTGCCAGCCTCTCGGGAAGTAATAGCGGGGATAACACCGGGGAGCTGTTTTTT.

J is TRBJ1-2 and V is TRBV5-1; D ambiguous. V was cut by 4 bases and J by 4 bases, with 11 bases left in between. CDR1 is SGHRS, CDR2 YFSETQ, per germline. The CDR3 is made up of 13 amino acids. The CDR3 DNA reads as TGCGCCAGCAGCCTTCAGGTTACCTATGGCTACACCTTC. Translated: CASSLQVTYGYTF.

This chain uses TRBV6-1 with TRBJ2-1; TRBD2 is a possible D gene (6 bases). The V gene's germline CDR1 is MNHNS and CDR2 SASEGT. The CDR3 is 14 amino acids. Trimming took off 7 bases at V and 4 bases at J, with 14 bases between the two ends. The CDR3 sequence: CASKGLVFYNEQFF. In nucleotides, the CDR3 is TGTGCCAGCAAGGGACTCGTTTTTTACAATGAGCAGTTCTTC.

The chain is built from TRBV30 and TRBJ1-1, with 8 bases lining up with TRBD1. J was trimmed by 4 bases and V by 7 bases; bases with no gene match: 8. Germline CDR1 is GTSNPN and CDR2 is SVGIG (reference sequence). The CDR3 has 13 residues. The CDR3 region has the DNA TGTGCCTTATTACAGGGGGGAGGCACTGAAGCTTTCTTT. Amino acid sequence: CALLQGGGTEAFF.

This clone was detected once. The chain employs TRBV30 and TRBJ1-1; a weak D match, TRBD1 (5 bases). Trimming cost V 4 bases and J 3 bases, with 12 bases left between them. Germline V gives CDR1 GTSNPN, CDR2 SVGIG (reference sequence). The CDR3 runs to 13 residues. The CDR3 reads CAWIEQVYTEAFF. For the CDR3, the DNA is TGTGCCTGGATTGAACAGGTGTACACTGAAGCTTTCTTT.

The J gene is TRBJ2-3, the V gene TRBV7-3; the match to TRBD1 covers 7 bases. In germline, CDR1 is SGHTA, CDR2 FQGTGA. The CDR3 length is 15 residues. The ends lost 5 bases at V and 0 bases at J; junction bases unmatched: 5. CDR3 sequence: CASSPQGISTDTQYF. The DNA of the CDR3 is TGTGCCAGCAGCCCACAGGGGATAAGCACAGATACGCAGTATTTT.